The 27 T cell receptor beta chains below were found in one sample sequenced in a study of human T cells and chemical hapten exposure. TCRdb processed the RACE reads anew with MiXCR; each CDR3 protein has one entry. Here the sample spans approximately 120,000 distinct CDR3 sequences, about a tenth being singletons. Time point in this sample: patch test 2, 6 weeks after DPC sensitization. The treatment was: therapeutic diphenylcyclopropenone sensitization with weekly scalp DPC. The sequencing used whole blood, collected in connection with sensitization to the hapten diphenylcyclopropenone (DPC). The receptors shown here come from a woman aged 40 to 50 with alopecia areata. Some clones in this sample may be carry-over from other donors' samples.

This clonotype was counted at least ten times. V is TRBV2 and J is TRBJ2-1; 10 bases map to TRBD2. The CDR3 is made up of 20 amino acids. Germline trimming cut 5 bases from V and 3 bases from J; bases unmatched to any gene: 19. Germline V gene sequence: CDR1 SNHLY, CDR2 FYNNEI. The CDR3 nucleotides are TGTGCCAGCAGTCCTAACTTCCCGACCTTAGCGGGGGGCCTCTACAATGAGCAGTTCTTC. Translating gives CASSPNFPTLAGGLYNEQFF.

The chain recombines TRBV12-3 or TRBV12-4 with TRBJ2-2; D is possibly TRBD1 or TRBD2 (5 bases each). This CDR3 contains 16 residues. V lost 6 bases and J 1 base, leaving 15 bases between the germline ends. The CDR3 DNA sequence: TGTGCCAGCAGCCCCGCCGGGGCCCAGAACACCGGGGAGCTGTTTTTT. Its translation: CASSPAGAQNTGELFF.

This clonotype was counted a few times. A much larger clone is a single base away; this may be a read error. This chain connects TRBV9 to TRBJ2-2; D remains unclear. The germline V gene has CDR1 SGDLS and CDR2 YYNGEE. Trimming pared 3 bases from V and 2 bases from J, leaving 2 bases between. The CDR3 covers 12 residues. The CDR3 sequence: CASSDNTGELFF. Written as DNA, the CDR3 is TGTGCCAGCAGCGATAACACCGGGGAGCTGTTTTTT.

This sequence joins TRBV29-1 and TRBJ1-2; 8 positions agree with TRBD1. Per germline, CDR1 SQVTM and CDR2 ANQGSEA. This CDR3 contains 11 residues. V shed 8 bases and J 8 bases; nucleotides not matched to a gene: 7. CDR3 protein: CSTGGQEGYTF. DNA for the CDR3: TGCAGCACCGGGGGACAGGAGGGCTACACCTTC.

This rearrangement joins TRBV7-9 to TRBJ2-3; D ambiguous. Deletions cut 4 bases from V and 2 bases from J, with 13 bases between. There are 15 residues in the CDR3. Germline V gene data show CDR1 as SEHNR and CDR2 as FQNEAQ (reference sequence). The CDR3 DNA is TGTGCCAGCAGCTCGAGTACGACACACACAGATACGCAGTATTTT. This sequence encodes CASSSSTTHTDTQYF.

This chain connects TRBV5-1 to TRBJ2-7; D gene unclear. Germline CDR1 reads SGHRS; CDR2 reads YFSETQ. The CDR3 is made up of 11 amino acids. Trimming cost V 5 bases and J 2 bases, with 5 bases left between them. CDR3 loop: CASSDAYEQYF. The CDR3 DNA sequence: TGCGCCAGCAGTGATGCCTACGAGCAGTACTTC.

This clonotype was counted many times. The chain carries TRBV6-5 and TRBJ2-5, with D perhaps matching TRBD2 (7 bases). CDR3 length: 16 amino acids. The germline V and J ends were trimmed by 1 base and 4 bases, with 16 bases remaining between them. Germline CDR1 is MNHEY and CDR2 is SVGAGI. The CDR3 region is CASSYFSGGAGETQYF. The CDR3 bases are TGTGCCAGCAGTTACTTCTCTGGGGGGGCCGGAGAGACCCAGTACTTC.

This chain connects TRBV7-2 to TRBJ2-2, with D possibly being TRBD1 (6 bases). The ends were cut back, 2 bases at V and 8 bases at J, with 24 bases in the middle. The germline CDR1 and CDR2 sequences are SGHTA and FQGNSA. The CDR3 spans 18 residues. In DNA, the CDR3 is TGTGCCAGCAGCTTACCATCCGGACAGCCCCTGAGAGCTGGGGAGCTGTTTTTT. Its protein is CASSLPSGQPLRAGELFF.

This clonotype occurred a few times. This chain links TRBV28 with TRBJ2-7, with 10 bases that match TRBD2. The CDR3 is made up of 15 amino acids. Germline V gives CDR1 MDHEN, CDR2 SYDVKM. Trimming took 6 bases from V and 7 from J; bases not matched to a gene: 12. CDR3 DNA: TGTGCCAGCAGCCGGGGGTCTAGCGGGGGTAGGGAGCAGTACTTC. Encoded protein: CASSRGSSGGREQYF.

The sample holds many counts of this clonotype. The CDR3 nucleotides are TGCAGTGCTAGCCCACCCCCAGGGAATGGTTTTTTT. Translating gives CSASPPPGNGFF. The V call is TRBV20-1, the J call TRBJ1-4; tentative D call: TRBD1 (5 bases). The CDR3 is made up of 12 amino acids. Looked up from germline, CDR1 is DFQATT and CDR2 is SNEGSKA (reference sequence). Trimming removed 3 bases at V and 17 bases at J, with 19 bases between.

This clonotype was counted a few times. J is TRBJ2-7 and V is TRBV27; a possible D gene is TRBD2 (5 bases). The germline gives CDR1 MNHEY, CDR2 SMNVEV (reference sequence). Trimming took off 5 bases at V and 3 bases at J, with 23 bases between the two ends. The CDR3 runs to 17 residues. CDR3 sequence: CASSPDPGPRLFYEQYF. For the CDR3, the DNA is TGTGCCAGCAGTCCCGATCCGGGCCCCCGACTATTCTACGAGCAGTACTTC.

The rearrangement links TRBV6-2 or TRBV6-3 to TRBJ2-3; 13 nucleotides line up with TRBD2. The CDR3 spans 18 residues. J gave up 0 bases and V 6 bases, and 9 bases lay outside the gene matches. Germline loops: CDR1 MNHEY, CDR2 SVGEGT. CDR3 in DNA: TGTGCCAGCAGGCCACGACTAGCGGGGGGATCTAGCACAGATACGCAGTATTTT. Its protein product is CASRPRLAGGSSTDTQYF.

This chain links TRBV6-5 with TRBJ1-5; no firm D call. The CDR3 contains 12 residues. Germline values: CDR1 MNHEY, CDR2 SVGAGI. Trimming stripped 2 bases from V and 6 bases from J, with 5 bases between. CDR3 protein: CASSYVGQPQHF. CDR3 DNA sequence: TGTGCCAGCAGTTACGTGGGTCAGCCCCAGCATTTT.

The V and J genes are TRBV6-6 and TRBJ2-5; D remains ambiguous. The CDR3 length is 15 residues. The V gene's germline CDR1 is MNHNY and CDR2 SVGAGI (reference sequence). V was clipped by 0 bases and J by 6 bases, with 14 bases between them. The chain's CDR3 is CASSYSIYLGQTQYF. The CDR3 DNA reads TGTGCCAGCAGTTACTCGATCTATCTCGGACAGACCCAGTACTTC.

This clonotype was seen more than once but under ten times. The DNA of the CDR3 is TGTGCCAGCAGTCCCCGGGGTGGTGACACTGAAGCTTTCTTT. Translating it yields CASSPRGGDTEAFF. V gene TRBV12-3 or TRBV12-4 combines with J gene TRBJ1-1; unclear D gene. The CDR3 runs to 14 residues. V lost 5 bases and J lost 3, with 13 bases in between.

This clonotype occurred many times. CDR3 amino acids: CASSHGLAYEQYF. The CDR3 coding sequence is TGTGCCAGCAGTCACGGACTGGCCTACGAGCAGTACTTC. The rearrangement joins TRBV7-9 to TRBJ2-7; maybe TRBD2 (5 bases). The CDR3 has 13 residues. CDR1 and CDR2 (germline): SEHNR, FQNEAQ (reference sequence). Deletions cut 6 bases from V and 2 bases from J, with 11 bases between.

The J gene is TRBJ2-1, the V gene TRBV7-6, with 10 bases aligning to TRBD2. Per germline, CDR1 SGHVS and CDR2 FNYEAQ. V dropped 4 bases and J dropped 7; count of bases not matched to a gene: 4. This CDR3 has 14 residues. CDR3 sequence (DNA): TGTGCCAGCAGCTCTAGCGGGGGTAGTAATGAGCAGTTCTTC. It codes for CASSSSGGSNEQFF. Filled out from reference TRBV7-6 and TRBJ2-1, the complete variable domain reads GAGVSQSPRYKVTKRGQDVALRCDPISGHVSLYWYRQALGQGPEFLTYFNYEAQQDKSGLPNDRFSAERPEGSISTLTIQRTEQRDSAMYRCASSSSGGSNEQFFGPGTRLTVL.

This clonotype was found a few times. The CDR3 nucleotides read TGTGCCAGCAGTCTCCAGGGGGCTAAAGCTTTCTTT. Translated: CASSLQGAKAFF. The chain combines TRBV28 with TRBJ1-1, with 8 bases identical to TRBD1. V dropped 5 bases and J dropped 9; count of bases not matched to a gene: 5. Germline CDR1 reads MDHEN; CDR2 reads SYDVKM. The CDR3 consists of 12 residues.

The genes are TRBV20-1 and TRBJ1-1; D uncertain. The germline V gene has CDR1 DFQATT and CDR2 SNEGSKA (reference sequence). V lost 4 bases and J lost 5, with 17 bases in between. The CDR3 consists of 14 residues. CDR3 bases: TGCAGTGCTACTCAACCCGCTTTGTATACTGAAGCTTTCTTT. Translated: CSATQPALYTEAFF.

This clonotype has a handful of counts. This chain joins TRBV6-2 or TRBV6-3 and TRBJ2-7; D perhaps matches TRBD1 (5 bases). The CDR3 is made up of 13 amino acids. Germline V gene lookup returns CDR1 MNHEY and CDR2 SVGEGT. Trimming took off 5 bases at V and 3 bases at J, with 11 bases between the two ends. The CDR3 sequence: CASSRSRDYEQYF. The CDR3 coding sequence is TGTGCCAGCAGTCGGTCCAGGGACTACGAGCAGTACTTC.

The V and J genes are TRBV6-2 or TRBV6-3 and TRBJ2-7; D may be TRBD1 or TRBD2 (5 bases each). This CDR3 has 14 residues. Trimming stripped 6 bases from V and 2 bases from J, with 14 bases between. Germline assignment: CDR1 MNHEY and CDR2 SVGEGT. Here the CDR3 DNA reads TGTGCCAGCAGCGAAGGTACGGGGCCCTACGAGCAGTACTTC. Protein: CASSEGTGPYEQYF.

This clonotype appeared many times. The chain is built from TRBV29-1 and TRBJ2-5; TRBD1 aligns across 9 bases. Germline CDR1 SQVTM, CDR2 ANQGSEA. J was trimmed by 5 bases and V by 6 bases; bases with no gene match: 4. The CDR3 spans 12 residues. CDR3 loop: CSVRQGGETQYF. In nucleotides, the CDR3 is TGCAGCGTCAGACAGGGGGGTGAGACCCAGTACTTC.

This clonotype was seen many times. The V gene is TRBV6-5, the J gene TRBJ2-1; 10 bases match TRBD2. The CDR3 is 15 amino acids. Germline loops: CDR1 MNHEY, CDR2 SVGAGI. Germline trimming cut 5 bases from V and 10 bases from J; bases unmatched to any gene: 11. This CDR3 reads CASSPDERGGREQFF. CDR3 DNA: TGTGCCAGCAGTCCGGATGAGCGGGGGGGCCGCGAGCAGTTCTTC.

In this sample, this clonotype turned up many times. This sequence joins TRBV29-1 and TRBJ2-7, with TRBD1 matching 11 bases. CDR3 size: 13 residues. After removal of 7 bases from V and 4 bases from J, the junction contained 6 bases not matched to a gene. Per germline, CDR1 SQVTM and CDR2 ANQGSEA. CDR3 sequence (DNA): TGCAGCGCCGGAGGGACAGGGGGTTACGAGCAGTACTTC. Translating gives CSAGGTGGYEQYF.

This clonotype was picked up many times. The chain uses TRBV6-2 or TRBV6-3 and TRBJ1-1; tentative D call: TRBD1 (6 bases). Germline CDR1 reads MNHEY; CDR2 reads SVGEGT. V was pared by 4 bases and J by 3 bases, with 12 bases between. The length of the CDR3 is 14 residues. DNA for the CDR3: TGTGCCAGCAGTTCACAGGGAGTGTACACTGAAGCTTTCTTT. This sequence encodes CASSSQGVYTEAFF.

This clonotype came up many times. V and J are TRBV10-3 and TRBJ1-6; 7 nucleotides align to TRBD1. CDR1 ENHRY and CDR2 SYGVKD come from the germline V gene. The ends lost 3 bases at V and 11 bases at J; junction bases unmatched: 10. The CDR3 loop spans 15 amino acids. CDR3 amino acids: CAISERGGGPTPLHF. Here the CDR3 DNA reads TGTGCCATCAGTGAAAGAGGGGGCGGCCCTACACCCCTCCACTTT.

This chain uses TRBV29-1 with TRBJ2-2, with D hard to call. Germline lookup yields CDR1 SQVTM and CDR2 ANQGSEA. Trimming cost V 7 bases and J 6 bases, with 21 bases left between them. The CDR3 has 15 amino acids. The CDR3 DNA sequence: TGCAGCGCGACATCCCGGGCCTCGGGCGCCGGGGAGCTGTTTTTT. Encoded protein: CSATSRASGAGELFF.